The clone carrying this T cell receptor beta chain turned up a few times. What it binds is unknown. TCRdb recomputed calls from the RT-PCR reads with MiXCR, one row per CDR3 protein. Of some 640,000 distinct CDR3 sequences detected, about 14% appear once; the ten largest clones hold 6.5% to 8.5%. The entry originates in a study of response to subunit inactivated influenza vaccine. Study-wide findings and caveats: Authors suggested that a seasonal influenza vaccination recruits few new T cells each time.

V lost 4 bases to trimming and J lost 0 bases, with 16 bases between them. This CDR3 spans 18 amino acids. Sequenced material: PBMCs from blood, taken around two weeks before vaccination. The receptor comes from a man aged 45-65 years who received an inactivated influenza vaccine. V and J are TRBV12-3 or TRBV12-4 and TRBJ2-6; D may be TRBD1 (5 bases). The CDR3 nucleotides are TGTGCCAGCAGTTGGGGCCCAAACTATTTCTCTGGGGCCAACGTCCTGACTTTC. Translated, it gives CASSWGPNYFSGANVLTF.